This entry lists 22 T cell receptor beta chains sequenced from one sample in a study of metastatic and nonmetastatic thyroid tumors (dated by TCRdb to the early 2020s). Library method: PCR. Sequencing was performed on an Illumina HiSeq 4000. TCRdb reanalyzed the raw reads on its own, using fastp at Q25 for trimming and MiXCR for clone calling, and kept in-frame beta chains. Recorded for this sample are about 35,000 clones; roughly a sixth of them occurred a single time. The ten biggest clones cover around 12% of the sample. No patient had received any treatment before thyroid surgery. Sequencing used blood. Source of these receptors: a male donor with papillary thyroid cancer or a benign thyroid nodule (not recorded which). Some clones in this sample may be carry-over from other donors' samples.

This clone was seen many times. This chain links TRBV7-2 with TRBJ2-3, with D unresolved. The germline gives CDR1 SGHTA, CDR2 FQGNSA. Trimming took 1 base from V and 2 from J, leaving 7 bases between them. The CDR3 totals 14 residues. CDR3 sequence reads: CASSLVQDTDTQYF. CDR3 coding DNA: TGTGCCAGCAGCTTAGTGCAGGACACAGATACGCAGTATTTT.

In its sample, this clone was seen a few times. The chain joins TRBV27 to TRBJ1-1; D might be TRBD1 (5 bases). V lost 5 bases and J lost 4, with 11 bases in between. The CDR3 spans 13 residues. Looked up from germline, CDR1 is MNHEY and CDR2 is SMNVEV (reference sequence). This chain's CDR3 is CASSQGLSTEAFF. Written as DNA, the CDR3 is TGTGCCAGCAGTCAGGGACTGAGCACTGAAGCTTTCTTT.

This clone was counted between two and nine times. CDR3 nucleotide sequence: TGTGCCAGCATTGGTCCAGGGGGGAATGAGCAGTTCTTC. This translates into CASIGPGGNEQFF. This chain joins TRBV2 and TRBJ2-1, with D maybe TRBD1 (7 bases). This CDR3 has 13 residues. The germline CDR1 and CDR2 sequences are SNHLY and FYNNEI. Trimming shortened V by 7 bases and J by 7 bases, and 14 bases separated the two germline ends.

This clone came up many times. V usage is TRBV20-1 and J usage is TRBJ1-1; 7 positions match TRBD1. Germline CDR1 DFQATT, CDR2 SNEGSKA (reference sequence). The CDR3 spans 14 residues. V trimming: 5 bases; J trimming: 5 bases; junction bases outside the gene matches: 11. The DNA for the CDR3 is TGCAGTGCTTCGGGTCAGGGGGTGGGTACTGAAGCTTTCTTT. This sequence encodes CSASGQGVGTEAFF.

This clone was picked up many times. CDR3 in amino acids: CAWGDSFYEQYF. As DNA, the CDR3 is TGTGCCTGGGGGGACAGTTTCTACGAGCAGTACTTC. The J gene is TRBJ2-7, the V gene TRBV30, with 7 bases identical to TRBD1. From germline, CDR1 is GTSNPN and CDR2 SVGIG (reference sequence). The CDR3 runs 12 residues. Trimming took 5 bases from V and 3 from J; bases not matched to a gene: 4. The variable domain in full, completed from reference TRBV30 and TRBJ2-7, reads SQTIHQWPATLVQPVGSPLSLECTVEGTSNPNLYWYRQAAGRGLQLLFYSVGIGQISSEVPQNLSASRPQDRQFILSSKKLLLSDSGFYLCAWGDSFYEQYFGPGTRLTVT.

The sample holds many counts of this clone. The chain employs TRBV5-1 and TRBJ2-7; 12 bases are a match to TRBD2. The CDR3 has 15 residues. V lost 4 bases, J lost 0 bases, and 2 bases stayed unmatched. The germline gives CDR1 SGHRS, CDR2 YFSETQ. In DNA, the CDR3 is TGCGCCAGCAGCCCGACTAGCGGGGGCTCCTACGAGCAGTACTTC. Its protein is CASSPTSGGSYEQYF.

This clone was counted ten times or more. The rearrangement links TRBV19 to TRBJ2-7; no definite D call. The V gene lost 5 bases and the J gene lost 2 bases, with 10 bases spanning the gap. This CDR3 region has 13 residues. From germline, CDR1 is LNHDA and CDR2 SQIVND (reference sequence). CDR3 nucleotide sequence: TGTGCCAGTAGTTTCGACCAGGCCTACGAGCAGTACTTC. It encodes CASSFDQAYEQYF.

Only a few counts were recorded for this clone. The chain couples TRBV27 to TRBJ1-2; D unclear. The CDR3 length is 13 residues. Germline V gene sequence: CDR1 MNHEY, CDR2 SMNVEV (reference sequence). Trimming removed 6 bases at V and 8 bases at J, with 16 bases between. The CDR3 sequence: CASSQTVCSGYTF. CDR3 sequence (DNA): TGTGCCAGCAGCCAAACAGTGTGTTCGGGCTACACCTTC.

The sample holds many counts of this clone. The V and J genes are TRBV4-3 and TRBJ2-5; 13 nucleotides line up with TRBD2. CDR1 is LGHNA, CDR2 YSLEER, per germline. V lost 4 bases, J lost 2 bases, and 4 bases stayed unmatched. The CDR3 loop spans 16 amino acids. The chain's CDR3 is CASSPGLAGLQETQYF. CDR3 DNA sequence: TGCGCCAGCAGCCCGGGACTAGCGGGGCTACAAGAGACCCAGTACTTC.

In its sample, this clone was seen many times. The V gene is TRBV9, the J gene TRBJ1-6; D is possibly TRBD1 (6 bases). This CDR3 comprises 12 residues. Trimming stripped 4 bases from V and 8 bases from J, with 7 bases between. CDR1 is SGDLS, CDR2 YYNGEE, per germline. The CDR3 DNA reads TGTGCCAGCAGCTCAGGGGATTCACCCCTCCACTTT. Amino acids: CASSSGDSPLHF.

This clone was observed at least ten times. V usage is TRBV25-1 and J usage is TRBJ1-4; D is ambiguous. Germline CDR1 reads MGHDK; CDR2 reads SYGVNS. This CDR3 is 17 amino acids long. Trimming removed 6 bases at V and 4 bases at J, with 21 bases between. The CDR3 here is CASRPSGDRSHNEKLFF. Here the CDR3 DNA reads TGTGCCAGCAGACCTTCGGGAGACCGTTCGCATAATGAAAAACTGTTTTTT.

Ten or more counts support this clone. The chain is built from TRBV11-2 and TRBJ2-7; TRBD2 matches 14 bases. The CDR3 length is 14 residues. Germline-derived CDR1 and CDR2 are SGHAT and FQNNGV. The trim removed 5 bases at V and 6 bases at J, leaving 3 bases unmatched. The CDR3 DNA reads as TGTGCCAGCAGCCCGACTAGCGGGGGGGTCGAGCAGTACTTC. This translates into CASSPTSGGVEQYF.

This clone is termed medium-sized. The V call is TRBV6-1, the J call TRBJ2-2; 12 bases agree with TRBD2. The CDR3 is 15 residues long. The germline V gene encodes CDR1 MNHNS and CDR2 SASEGT. V trimming: 7 bases; J trimming: 5 bases; junction bases outside the gene matches: 5. For the CDR3, the DNA is TGTGCCAGCACCGGACTAGCGGGACGGACCGGGGAGCTGTTTTTT. As protein: CASTGLAGRTGELFF.

With regard to this clone: Given a much more abundant clone one base away, this may be a read error. This chain joins TRBV18 and TRBJ2-1; D is unresolved. The CDR3 sequence is 13 residues long. Germline V gene lookup returns CDR1 KGHSH and CDR2 LQKENI. This CDR3 is CASSPLGPNEQLF. The CDR3, as DNA: TGTGCCAGCTCACCATTAGGGCCCAATGAGCAGCTCTTC.

At least ten counts were recorded for this clone. The chain recombines TRBV6-4 with TRBJ1-2; no reliable D call. V lost 4 bases, J lost 6 bases, and 12 bases lay in between. CDR1 MRHNA and CDR2 SNTAGT come from the germline V gene. This CDR3 is built from 13 residues. CDR3 loop: CASSAEGLNGYTF. DNA for the CDR3: TGTGCCAGCAGTGCGGAGGGCCTGAATGGCTACACCTTC.

The chain combines TRBV20-1 with TRBJ2-7; D possibly corresponds to TRBD2 (5 bases). Germline CDR1 DFQATT, CDR2 SNEGSKA (reference sequence). The CDR3 length is 11 residues. Trimming took off 6 bases at V and 6 bases at J, with 12 bases between the two ends. The CDR3 is CSAKWELEQYV. CDR3 DNA sequence: TGCAGTGCCAAGTGGGAGCTCGAGCAGTACGTC.

This clone was counted between two and nine times. The identical CDR3 is also encoded by other nucleotide sequences in the sample. V is TRBV27 and J is TRBJ1-2; possibly TRBD1 for D (5 bases). V lost 5 bases and J 3 bases, leaving 16 bases between the germline ends. The CDR3 extends over 15 amino acids. CDR1 is MNHEY, CDR2 SMNVEV, per germline (reference sequence). CDR3: CASSPLGQFDYGYTF. The CDR3 nucleotides are TGTGCCAGCAGTCCGCTTGGACAATTCGACTATGGCTACACCTTC.

This clone was observed a few times. This rearrangement joins TRBV6-2 or TRBV6-3 to TRBJ1-1; D is unresolved. This CDR3 is built from 14 residues. V was shortened by 6 bases and J by 0 bases, with 11 bases between the two germline ends. Germline values: CDR1 MNHEY, CDR2 SVGEGT. The CDR3 DNA reads as TGTGCCAGCAGGCGCCTAGTCATGAACACTGAAGCTTTCTTT. It codes for CASRRLVMNTEAFF.

This clone was seen many times. The gene calls are TRBV5-1 and TRBJ2-2; tentative D call: TRBD2 (7 bases). The CDR3 runs 17 residues. Germline CDR1 SGHRS, CDR2 YFSETQ. Trimming pared 4 bases from V and 1 base from J, leaving 17 bases between. CDR3 nucleotides: TGCGCCAGCAGCCGAACTACAAGGGGGGGGAACACCGGGGAGCTGTTTTTT. It yields the protein CASSRTTRGGNTGELFF.

This clone was seen ten or more times. This chain links TRBV6-1 with TRBJ1-5; 8 bases fit TRBD1. Per the germline V gene, CDR1 is MNHNS and CDR2 is SASEGT. This CDR3 is 16 amino acids long. Trimming cost V 6 bases and J 4 bases; bases outside gene matches: 11. This CDR3 is CASSASDRGQNQPQHF. The CDR3 region has the DNA TGTGCCAGCAGCGCCTCAGACAGGGGCCAAAATCAGCCCCAGCATTTT.

This clone was recorded many times. The chain employs TRBV24-1 and TRBJ2-7; 7 positions match TRBD1. This CDR3 is 14 amino acids long. In germline, CDR1 is KGHDR, CDR2 SFDVKD. J was trimmed by 3 bases and V by 5 bases; bases with no gene match: 6. CDR3 amino acids: CATSGQGTNYEQYF. DNA of the CDR3: TGTGCCACCAGTGGACAGGGAACCAACTACGAGCAGTACTTC.

In its sample, this clone ranks as medium-sized. The CDR3 loop reads CATDERDSPLHF. The CDR3 DNA is TGTGCCACAGATGAGAGGGATTCACCCCTCCACTTT. V usage is TRBV28 and J usage is TRBJ1-6; no reliable D call. This CDR3 contains 12 residues. Trimming removed 10 bases at V and 8 bases at J, with 12 bases between. CDR1 and CDR2 from the germline V gene are MDHEN and SYDVKM.